Following are 17 T cell receptor beta chains from one sample sequenced in a study of T cell responses to AZD1222 COVID-19 vaccine. The protocol was immunoSEQ multiplex PCR, while the TCRdb copy is restricted to in-frame clones and leaves out a portion. Of some 170,000 clones detected, about 89% appear once; the ten largest clones hold around 1.6%. The sample here was peripheral blood, taken on day 0 of AZD1222 vaccination. These receptor sequences come from an adult in good health.

This chain joins TRBV6-6 and TRBJ1-1, with unresolved D. The CDR3 is 11 residues long. Trimming removed 4 bases at V and 4 bases at J, with 4 bases between. The germline CDR1 and CDR2 sequences are MNHNY and SVGAGI (reference sequence). The DNA of the CDR3 is TGTGCCAGCAGTTCCCTCACTGAAGCTTTCTTT. This gives the protein CASSSLTEAFF.

This chain connects TRBV5-6 to TRBJ2-2; perhaps D is TRBD1 or TRBD2 (5 bases each). This CDR3 comprises 14 residues. Germline V gives CDR1 SGHDT, CDR2 YYEEEE. With 2 bases removed from V and 7 bases from J, the gap between germline ends came to 12 bases. The CDR3 DNA follows: TGTGCCAGCAGCTTTCCAGGGACGGGCGGGGAGCTGTTTTTT. This sequence encodes CASSFPGTGGELFF.

This clone is a singleton in its sample. V is TRBV27 and J is TRBJ2-7, with 11 bases lining up with TRBD1. Germline-derived CDR1 and CDR2 are MNHEY and SMNVEV (reference sequence). V was pared by 2 bases and J by 5 bases, with 5 bases of the junction left unmatched. The CDR3 has 15 residues. The CDR3 spells CASSLRGQGVDEQYV. The DNA of the CDR3 is TGTGCCAGCAGTTTACGGGGACAGGGGGTGGACGAGCAGTACGTC.

This clone was observed once. The chain is built from TRBV3-1 (or the pseudogene TRBV3-2) and TRBJ2-5; D unclear. This CDR3 is built from 10 residues. V dropped 5 bases and J dropped 5 bases, with 3 bases sitting between them. From germline, CDR1 is LGHDT and CDR2 YNNKEL (reference sequence). CDR3 in DNA: TGTGCCAGCAGCTTTGAGACCCAGTACTTC. This encodes CASSFETQYF.

The rearrangement joins TRBV3-1 (or the pseudogene TRBV3-2) to TRBJ2-7; D possibly corresponds to TRBD1 (5 bases). The CDR3 sequence is 14 residues long. V was shortened by 0 bases and J by 2 bases, with 8 bases between the two germline ends. From germline, CDR1 is LGHDT and CDR2 YNNKEL (reference sequence). CDR3 sequence reads: CASSQDRVAYEQYF. DNA for the CDR3: TGTGCCAGCAGCCAAGACAGGGTCGCCTACGAGCAGTACTTC.

The rearrangement joins TRBV4-3 to TRBJ1-2; no definite D call. Germline CDR1 is LGHNA and CDR2 is YSLEER. V was pared by 0 bases and J by 4 bases, with 12 bases between. The CDR3 extends over 15 amino acids. The chain's CDR3 is CASSQEPDGPYGYTF. The CDR3 DNA is TGCGCCAGCAGCCAAGAACCAGACGGTCCCTATGGCTACACCTTC.

The J gene is TRBJ1-1, the V gene TRBV29-1, with a weak D call TRBD1 (6 bases). The CDR3 runs to 13 residues. Germline V gene lookup returns CDR1 SQVTM and CDR2 ANQGSEA. Trimming took off 4 bases at V and 7 bases at J, with 16 bases between the two ends. This chain's CDR3 is CSVVGGPGVEAFF. The CDR3 DNA reads TGCAGCGTTGTTGGGGGGCCGGGTGTTGAAGCTTTCTTT. The full variable domain, its missing parts supplied by reference TRBV29-1 and TRBJ1-1, is SAVISQKPSRDICQRGTSLTIQCQVDSQVTMMFWYRQQPGQSLTLIATANQGSEATYESGFVIDKFPISRPNLTFSTLTVSNMSPEDSSIYLCSVVGGPGVEAFFGQGTRLTVV.

The V gene is TRBV4-1, the J gene TRBJ2-3, with D perhaps TRBD2 (6 bases). The CDR3 sequence is 14 residues long. V shed 4 bases and J shed 2 bases, with 10 bases lying between them. Germline V gene lookup returns CDR1 MGHRA and CDR2 YSYEKL. CDR3 amino acids: CASSLAVNTDTQYF. CDR3 sequence (DNA): TGCGCCAGCAGCCTAGCGGTGAACACAGATACGCAGTATTTT.

Only a few counts were recorded for this clone. CDR3 DNA: TGTGCCAGCAGCCGCTGGACAGATACGCAGTATTTT. It specifies CASSRWTDTQYF. This chain connects TRBV7-2 to TRBJ2-3; D call uncertain. This CDR3 region has 12 residues. Germline CDR1 is SGHTA and CDR2 is FQGNSA. V was trimmed by 5 bases and J by 3 bases, leaving 6 bases between them.

J is TRBJ1-6 and V is TRBV2, with 11 positions matching TRBD1. This CDR3 has 15 amino acids. Per the germline V gene, CDR1 is SNHLY and CDR2 is FYNNEI. V lost 8 bases and J lost 9; bases outside the gene matches: 9. The CDR3 DNA reads as TGTGCCAGCGAAAGGACCGGGACAGGGGGTTCACCCCTCCACTTT. It yields the protein CASERTGTGGSPLHF.

The chain is built from TRBV7-8 and TRBJ1-6; no firm D call. Trimming took off 1 base at V and 5 bases at J, with 18 bases between the two ends. This CDR3 is built from 18 residues. Germline assignment: CDR1 SGHVS and CDR2 FQNEAQ. Here the CDR3 reads CASSLGVLSTRNNSPLHF. In DNA form, the CDR3 reads TGTGCCAGCAGCTTAGGGGTCCTGTCCACCAGGAATAATTCACCCCTCCACTTT.

In its sample, this clone was seen once. V gene TRBV28 combines with J gene TRBJ1-2; no definite D call. Germline lookup yields CDR1 MDHEN and CDR2 SYDVKM. The V end lost 6 bases, the J end lost 2 bases, and 10 bases lay between the germline ends. The CDR3 has 13 amino acids. The DNA for the CDR3 is TGTGCCAGCAGCCCGGCAGGCAACTATGGCTACACCTTC. It yields the protein CASSPAGNYGYTF.

The rearrangement links TRBV29-1 to TRBJ2-1; TRBD2 is a possible D gene (6 bases). Trimming removed 3 bases from V and 15 bases from J, with 12 bases in between. This CDR3 has 10 residues. In germline, CDR1 is SQVTM, CDR2 ANQGSEA. The CDR3 region has the DNA TGCAGCGTTGAGGAGGGGATACCGTTCTTC. Amino acids: CSVEEGIPFF.

The chain has TRBV6-1 and TRBJ2-7; no clear D gene. Germline CDR1 and CDR2: MNHNS and SASEGT. The CDR3 contains 13 residues. The V end lost 0 bases, the J end lost 2 bases, and 5 bases lay between the germline ends. The CDR3 DNA sequence: TGTGCCAGCAGTGAAGCGATCACCTACGAGCAGTACTTC. It translates to CASSEAITYEQYF.

The V call is TRBV5-4, the J call TRBJ1-4; 11 bases are a match to TRBD1. There are 17 residues in the CDR3. Germline CDR1 reads SGHNT; CDR2 reads YYREEE (reference sequence). V lost 4 bases, J lost 7 bases, and 12 bases stayed unmatched. The CDR3: CASSPGTGGVKVEKLFF. Written as DNA, the CDR3 is TGTGCCAGCAGCCCCGGGACAGGGGGGGTAAAGGTTGAAAAACTGTTTTTT.

The rearrangement joins TRBV5-8 to TRBJ2-2, with TRBD1 matching over 9 bases. Germline-derived CDR1 and CDR2 are SGHTS and YDEGEE. The CDR3 consists of 15 residues. Germline trimming cut 3 bases from V and 3 bases from J; bases unmatched to any gene: 3. Here the CDR3 reads CASSSGQGHTGELFF. The CDR3 region has the DNA TGTGCCAGCAGCTCGGGACAGGGACACACCGGGGAGCTGTTTTTT.

The chain recombines TRBV5-6 with TRBJ1-5; D unclear. Germline V gene data show CDR1 as SGHDT and CDR2 as YYEEEE. The CDR3 has 14 residues. V shed 4 bases and J shed 6 bases, with 14 bases lying between them. CDR3 amino acids: CASSRDRVRQPQHF. The CDR3 coding sequence is TGTGCCAGCAGCCGAGACCGGGTCCGTCAGCCCCAGCATTTT.